This TCR beta chain is drawn from a study of blood T cell repertoires in COVID-19. About the study: Specimens from acute and convalescent COVID-19 originated in the United States, Italy and Spain. T cells, B-cell-depleted T cells, or PBMCs provided the cDNA or gDNA that served as material.

The V gene lost 3 bases and the J gene lost 0 bases, with 12 bases spanning the gap. Germline CDR1 and CDR2: KGHDR and SFDVKD. This CDR3 has 16 amino acids. This clone was seen a single time. Study processing details: Scientists estimated how many nucleated cells there were by amplifying reference gene primers. Generated by immunoSEQ multiplex PCR, the TCRdb table keeps only in-frame clones and is missing some. Clone size and V and J calls were adopted from that table, with D and trimming inferred from the DNA. The top ten hold 10% of the sample, which has 80,000 to 100,000 clones, 86% seen once. This clonotype was obtained from a man aged 45 to 65 with acute or convalescent COVID-19. The V call is TRBV24-1, the J call TRBJ2-3; D is possibly TRBD1 (5 bases). Material: peripheral blood. CDR3 protein: CATSDPRGQSTDTQYF. CDR3 DNA sequence: TGTGCCACCAGTGATCCGCGAGGACAAAGCACAGATACGCAGTATTTT.